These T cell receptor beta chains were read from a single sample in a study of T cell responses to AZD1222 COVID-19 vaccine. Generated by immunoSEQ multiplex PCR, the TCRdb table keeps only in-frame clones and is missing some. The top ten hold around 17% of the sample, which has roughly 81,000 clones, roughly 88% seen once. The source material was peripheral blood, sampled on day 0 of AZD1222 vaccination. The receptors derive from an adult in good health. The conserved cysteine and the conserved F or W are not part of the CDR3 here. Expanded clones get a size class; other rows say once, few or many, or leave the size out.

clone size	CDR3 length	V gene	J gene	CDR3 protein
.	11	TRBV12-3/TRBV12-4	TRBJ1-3	ASSLASGNTIY
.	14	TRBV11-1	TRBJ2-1	ASSLLGGSSYNEQF
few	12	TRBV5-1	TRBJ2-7	ASSLQGAQHEQY
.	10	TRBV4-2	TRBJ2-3	ASSQDTDTQY
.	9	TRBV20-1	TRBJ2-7	SARPGLEQY
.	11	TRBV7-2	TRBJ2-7	ASSLAGSYEQY
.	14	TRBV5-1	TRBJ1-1	ASSLEPGDLNTEAF
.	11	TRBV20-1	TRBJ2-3	SASGGVGDTQY
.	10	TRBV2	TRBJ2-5	ASNRERETQY
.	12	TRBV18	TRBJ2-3	ATADQGLSHTQY
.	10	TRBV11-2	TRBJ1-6	ASSSHRGRLH
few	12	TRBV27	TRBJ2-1	ASRYSGITTEQF
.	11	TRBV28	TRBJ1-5	ASSSDSNQPQH
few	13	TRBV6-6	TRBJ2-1	ASSLTSSPYNEQF
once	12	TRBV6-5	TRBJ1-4	ASSRMGGNEKLF
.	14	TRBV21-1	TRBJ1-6	ASSKAGKGSNSPLH
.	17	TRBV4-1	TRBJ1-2	ASSHRRLPGPLVDYGYT